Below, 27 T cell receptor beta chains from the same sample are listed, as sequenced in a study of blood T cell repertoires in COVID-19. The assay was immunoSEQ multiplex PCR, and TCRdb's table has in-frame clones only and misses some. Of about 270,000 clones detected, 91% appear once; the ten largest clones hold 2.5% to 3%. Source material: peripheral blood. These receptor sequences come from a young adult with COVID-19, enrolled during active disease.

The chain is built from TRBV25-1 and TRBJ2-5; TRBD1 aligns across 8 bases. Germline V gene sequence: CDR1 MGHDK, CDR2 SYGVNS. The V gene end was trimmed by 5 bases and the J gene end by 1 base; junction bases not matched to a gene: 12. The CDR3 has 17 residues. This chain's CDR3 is CASSTRQGSGGQETQYF. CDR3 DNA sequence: TGTGCCAGCAGTACTAGACAGGGGTCCGGAGGCCAAGAGACCCAGTACTTC.

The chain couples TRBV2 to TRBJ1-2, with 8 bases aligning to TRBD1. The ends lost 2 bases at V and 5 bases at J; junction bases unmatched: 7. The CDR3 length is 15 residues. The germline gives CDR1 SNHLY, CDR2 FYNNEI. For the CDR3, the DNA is TGTGCCAGCAGTGAAATCGACAGGGGTACATATGGCTACACCTTC. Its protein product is CASSEIDRGTYGYTF.

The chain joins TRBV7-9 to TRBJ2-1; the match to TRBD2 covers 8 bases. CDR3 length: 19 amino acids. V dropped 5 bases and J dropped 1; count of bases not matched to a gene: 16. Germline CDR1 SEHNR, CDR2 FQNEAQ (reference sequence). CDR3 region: CASSPAITASGSSYNEQFF. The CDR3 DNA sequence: TGTGCCAGCAGCCCGGCCATCACAGCGAGCGGGAGTTCCTACAATGAGCAGTTCTTC.

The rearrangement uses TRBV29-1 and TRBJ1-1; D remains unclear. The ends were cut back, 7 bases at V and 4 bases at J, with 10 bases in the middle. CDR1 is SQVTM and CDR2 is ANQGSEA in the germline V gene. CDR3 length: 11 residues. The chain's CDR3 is CSAPVGTEAFF. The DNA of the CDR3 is TGCAGCGCCCCCGTCGGCACTGAAGCTTTCTTT. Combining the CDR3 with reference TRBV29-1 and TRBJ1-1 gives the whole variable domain SAVISQKPSRDICQRGTSLTIQCQVDSQVTMMFWYRQQPGQSLTLIATANQGSEATYESGFVIDKFPISRPNLTFSTLTVSNMSPEDSSIYLCSAPVGTEAFFGQGTRLTVV.

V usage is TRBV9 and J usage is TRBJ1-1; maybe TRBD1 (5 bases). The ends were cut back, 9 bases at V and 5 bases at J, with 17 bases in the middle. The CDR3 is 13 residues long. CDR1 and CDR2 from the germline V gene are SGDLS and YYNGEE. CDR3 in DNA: TGTGCCATACCGACGGTAAAGGGGACTGAAGCTTTCTTT. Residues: CAIPTVKGTEAFF.

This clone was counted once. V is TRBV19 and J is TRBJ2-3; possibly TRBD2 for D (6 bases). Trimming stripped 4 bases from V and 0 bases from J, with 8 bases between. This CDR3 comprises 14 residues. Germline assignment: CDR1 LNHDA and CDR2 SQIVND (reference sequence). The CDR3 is CASSRGVSTDTQYF. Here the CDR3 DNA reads TGTGCCAGTAGTAGGGGGGTTAGCACAGATACGCAGTATTTT.

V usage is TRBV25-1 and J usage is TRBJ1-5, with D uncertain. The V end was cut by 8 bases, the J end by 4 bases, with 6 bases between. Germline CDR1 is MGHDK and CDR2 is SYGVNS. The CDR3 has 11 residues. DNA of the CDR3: TGTGCCAGCCTTATTAATCAGCCCCAGCATTTT. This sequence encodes CASLINQPQHF.

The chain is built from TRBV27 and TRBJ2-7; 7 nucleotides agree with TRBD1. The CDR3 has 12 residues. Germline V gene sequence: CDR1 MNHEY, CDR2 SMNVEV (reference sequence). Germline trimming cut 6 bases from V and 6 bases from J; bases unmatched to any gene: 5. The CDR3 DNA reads TGTGCCAGCAGGACAGGGTTCTTCGAGCAGTACTTC. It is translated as CASRTGFFEQYF.

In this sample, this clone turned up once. DNA of the CDR3: TGTGCCAGCAGCTTTGACAGGGCGGTTCGAAACACCATATATTTT. Translating it yields CASSFDRAVRNTIYF. V gene TRBV11-2 combines with J gene TRBJ1-3, with TRBD1 matching 7 bases. The V segment lost 3 bases and the J segment 5 bases; nucleotides outside the gene matches: 7. This CDR3 comprises 15 residues. Per the germline V gene, CDR1 is SGHAT and CDR2 is FQNNGV.

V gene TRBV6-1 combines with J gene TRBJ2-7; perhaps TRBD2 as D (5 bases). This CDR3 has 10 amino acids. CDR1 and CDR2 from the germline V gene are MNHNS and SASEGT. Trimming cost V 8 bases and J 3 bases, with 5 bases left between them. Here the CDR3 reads CASRGYEQYF. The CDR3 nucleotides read TGTGCCAGCCGGGGCTACGAGCAGTACTTC.

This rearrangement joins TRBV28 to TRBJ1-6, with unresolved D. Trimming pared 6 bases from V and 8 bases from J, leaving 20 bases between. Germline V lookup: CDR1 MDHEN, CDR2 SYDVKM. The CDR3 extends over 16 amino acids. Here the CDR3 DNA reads TGTGCCAGCAGACTCTCTCTTTGGGAGCGAGATTCACCCCTCCACTTT. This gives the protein CASRLSLWERDSPLHF.

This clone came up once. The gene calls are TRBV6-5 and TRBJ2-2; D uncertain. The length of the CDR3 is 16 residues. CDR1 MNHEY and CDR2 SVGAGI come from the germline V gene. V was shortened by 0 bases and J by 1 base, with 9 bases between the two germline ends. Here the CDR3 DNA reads TGTGCCAGCAGTTACTCGGCCAGGATGAACACCGGGGAGCTGTTTTTT. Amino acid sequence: CASSYSARMNTGELFF.

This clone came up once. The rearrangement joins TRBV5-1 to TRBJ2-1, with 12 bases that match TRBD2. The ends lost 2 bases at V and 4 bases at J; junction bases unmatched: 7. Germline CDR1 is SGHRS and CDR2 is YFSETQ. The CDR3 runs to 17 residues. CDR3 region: CASSFSSGRAIYNEQFF. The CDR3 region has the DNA TGCGCCAGCAGCTTTTCTAGCGGGAGGGCCATTTACAATGAGCAGTTCTTC. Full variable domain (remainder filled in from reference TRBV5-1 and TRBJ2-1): KAGVTQTPRYLIKTRGQQVTLSCSPISGHRSVSWYQQTPGQGLQFLFEYFSETQRNKGNFPGRFSGRQFSNSRSEMNVSTLELGDSALYLCASSFSSGRAIYNEQFFGPGTRLTVL.

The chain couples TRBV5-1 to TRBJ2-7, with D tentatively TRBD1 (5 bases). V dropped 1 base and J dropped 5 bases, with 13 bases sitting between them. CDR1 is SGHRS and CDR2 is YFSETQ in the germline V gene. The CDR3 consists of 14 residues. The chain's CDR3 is CASSLRYQQDEQYF. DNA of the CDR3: TGCGCCAGCAGCTTGAGGTATCAACAGGACGAGCAGTACTTC.

The CDR3 DNA follows: TGTGCCAGCAGCTTGGGTCAGTGGGACAGGGGGCGGGGAGAGCAGTACTTC. It is translated as CASSLGQWDRGRGEQYF. The chain has TRBV5-6 and TRBJ2-7, with 12 bases fitting TRBD1. This CDR3 has 17 amino acids. V lost 0 bases, J lost 7 bases, and 11 bases stayed unmatched. Per germline, CDR1 SGHDT and CDR2 YYEEEE.

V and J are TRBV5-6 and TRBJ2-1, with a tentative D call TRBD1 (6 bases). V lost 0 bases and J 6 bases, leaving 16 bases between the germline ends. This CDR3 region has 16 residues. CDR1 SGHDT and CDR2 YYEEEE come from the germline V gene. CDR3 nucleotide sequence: TGTGCCAGCAGCTTGGACAGGGCGTACTACAGCAATGAGCAGTTCTTC. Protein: CASSLDRAYYSNEQFF.

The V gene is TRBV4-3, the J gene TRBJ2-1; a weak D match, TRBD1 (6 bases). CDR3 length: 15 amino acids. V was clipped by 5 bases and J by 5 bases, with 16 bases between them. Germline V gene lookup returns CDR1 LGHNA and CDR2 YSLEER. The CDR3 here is CASSGAHRADNEQFF. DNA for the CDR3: TGCGCCAGCAGCGGAGCTCACAGGGCGGACAATGAGCAGTTCTTC.

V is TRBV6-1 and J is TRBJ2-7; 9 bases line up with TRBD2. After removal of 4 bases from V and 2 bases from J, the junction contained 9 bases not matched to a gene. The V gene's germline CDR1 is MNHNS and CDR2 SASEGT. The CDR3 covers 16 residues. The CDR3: CASSVYLAGIAYEQYF. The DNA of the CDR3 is TGTGCCAGCAGTGTTTACCTAGCGGGAATTGCCTACGAGCAGTACTTC.

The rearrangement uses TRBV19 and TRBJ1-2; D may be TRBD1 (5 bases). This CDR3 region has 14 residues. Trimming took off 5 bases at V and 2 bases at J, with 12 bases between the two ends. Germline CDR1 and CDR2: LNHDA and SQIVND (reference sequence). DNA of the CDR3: TGTGCCAGTAGTTCCCCAACAGGAAACTATGGCTACACCTTC. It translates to CASSSPTGNYGYTF.

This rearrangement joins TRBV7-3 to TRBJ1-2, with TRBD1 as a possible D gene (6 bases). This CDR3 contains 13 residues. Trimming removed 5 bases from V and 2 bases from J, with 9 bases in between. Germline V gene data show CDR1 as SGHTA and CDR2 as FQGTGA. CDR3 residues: CASSPTGNYGYTF. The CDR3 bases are TGTGCCAGCAGCCCTACAGGGAACTATGGCTACACCTTC.

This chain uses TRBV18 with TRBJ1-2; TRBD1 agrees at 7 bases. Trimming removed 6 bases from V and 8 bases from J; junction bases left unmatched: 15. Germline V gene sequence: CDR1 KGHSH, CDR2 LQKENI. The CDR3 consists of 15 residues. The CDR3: CASSPGGTDWGGYTF. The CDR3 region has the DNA TGTGCCAGCTCCCCAGGGGGGACGGACTGGGGCGGCTACACCTTC.

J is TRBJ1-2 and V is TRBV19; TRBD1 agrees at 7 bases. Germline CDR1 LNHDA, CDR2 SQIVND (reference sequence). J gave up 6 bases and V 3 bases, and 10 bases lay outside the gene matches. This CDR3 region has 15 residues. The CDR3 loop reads CASSIRQGLLDGYTF. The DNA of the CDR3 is TGTGCCAGTAGTATTCGACAGGGCCTCTTGGATGGCTACACCTTC.

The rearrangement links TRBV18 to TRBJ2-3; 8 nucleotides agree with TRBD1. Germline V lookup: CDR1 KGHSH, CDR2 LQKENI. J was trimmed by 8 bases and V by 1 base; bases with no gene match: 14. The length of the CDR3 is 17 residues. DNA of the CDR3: TGTGCCAGCTCACCACTGCCAGTGTCAATACAGGGGGGTACGCAGTATTTT. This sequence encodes CASSPLPVSIQGGTQYF.

This CDR3 reads CASSSGRSGEQYF. The CDR3 DNA reads TGTGCCAGCAGCTCGGGCCGCTCGGGAGAGCAGTACTTC. The chain links TRBV7-2 to TRBJ2-7; D possibly corresponds to TRBD2 (5 bases). Per germline, CDR1 SGHTA and CDR2 FQGNSA. The CDR3 has 13 residues. The V end lost 4 bases, the J end lost 7 bases, and 14 bases lay between the germline ends. The full variable domain, in which reference TRBV7-2 and TRBJ2-7 provide the parts outside the CDR3, is GAGVSQSPSNKVTEKGKDVELRCDPISGHTALYWYRQSLGQGLEFLIYFQGNSAPDKSGLPSDRFSAERTGGSVSTLTIQRTQQEDSAVYLCASSSGRSGEQYFGPGTRLTVT.

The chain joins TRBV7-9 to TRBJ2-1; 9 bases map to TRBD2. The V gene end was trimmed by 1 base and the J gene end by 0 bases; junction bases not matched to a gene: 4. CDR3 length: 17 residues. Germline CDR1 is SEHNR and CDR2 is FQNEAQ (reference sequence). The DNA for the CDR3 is TGTGCCAGCAGCTTAGTAGCTAGCGGGGACTCCTACAATGAGCAGTTCTTC. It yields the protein CASSLVASGDSYNEQFF.

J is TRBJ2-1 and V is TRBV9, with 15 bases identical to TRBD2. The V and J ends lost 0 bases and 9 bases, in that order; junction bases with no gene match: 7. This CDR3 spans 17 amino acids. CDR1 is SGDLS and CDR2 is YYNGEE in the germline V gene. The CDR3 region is CASSVDGTSGRNGEQFF. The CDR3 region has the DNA TGTGCCAGCAGCGTAGACGGGACTAGCGGGAGGAATGGTGAGCAGTTCTTC.

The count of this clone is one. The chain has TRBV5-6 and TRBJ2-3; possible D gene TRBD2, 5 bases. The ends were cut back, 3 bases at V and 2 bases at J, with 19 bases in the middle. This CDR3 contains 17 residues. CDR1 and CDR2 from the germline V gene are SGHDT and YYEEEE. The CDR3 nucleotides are TGTGCCAGCAGCTGGGCATTGGATCTAGCCCCCACAGATACGCAGTATTTT. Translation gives CASSWALDLAPTDTQYF.